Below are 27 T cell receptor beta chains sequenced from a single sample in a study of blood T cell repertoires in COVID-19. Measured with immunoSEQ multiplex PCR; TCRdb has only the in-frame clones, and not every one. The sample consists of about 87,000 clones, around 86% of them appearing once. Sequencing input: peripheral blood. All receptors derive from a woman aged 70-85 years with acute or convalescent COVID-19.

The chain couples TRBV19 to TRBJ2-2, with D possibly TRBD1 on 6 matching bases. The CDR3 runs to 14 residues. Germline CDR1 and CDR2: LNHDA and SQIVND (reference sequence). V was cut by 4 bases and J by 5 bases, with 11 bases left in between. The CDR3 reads CASSKSTGTGELFF. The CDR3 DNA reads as TGTGCCAGTAGTAAATCAACAGGGACCGGGGAGCTGTTTTTT. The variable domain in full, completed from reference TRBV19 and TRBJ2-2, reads DGGITQSPKYLFRKEGQNVTLSCEQNLNHDAMYWYRQDPGQGLRLIYYSQIVNDFQKGDIAEGYSVSREKKESFPLTVTSAQKNPTAFYLCASSKSTGTGELFFGEGSRLTVL.

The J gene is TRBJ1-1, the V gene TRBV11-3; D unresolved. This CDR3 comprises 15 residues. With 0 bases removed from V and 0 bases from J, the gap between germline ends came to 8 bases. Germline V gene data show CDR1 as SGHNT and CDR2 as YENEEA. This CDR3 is CASSLEIDMNTEAFF. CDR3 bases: TGTGCCAGCAGCTTAGAGATAGACATGAACACTGAAGCTTTCTTT.

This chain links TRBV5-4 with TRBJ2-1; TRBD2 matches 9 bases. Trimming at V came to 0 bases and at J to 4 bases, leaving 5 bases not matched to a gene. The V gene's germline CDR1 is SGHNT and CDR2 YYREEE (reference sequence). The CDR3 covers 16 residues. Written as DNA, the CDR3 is TGTGCCAGCAGCTTGGGGCTAGCGGGGACTTACAATGAGCAGTTCTTC. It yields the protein CASSLGLAGTYNEQFF.

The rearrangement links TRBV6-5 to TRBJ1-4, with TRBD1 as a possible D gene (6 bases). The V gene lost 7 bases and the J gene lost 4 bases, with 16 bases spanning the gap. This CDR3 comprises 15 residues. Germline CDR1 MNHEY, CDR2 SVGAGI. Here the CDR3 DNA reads TGTGCCAGCAAAGGAGAACAGGGTTTTAATGAAAAACTGTTTTTT. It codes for CASKGEQGFNEKLFF.

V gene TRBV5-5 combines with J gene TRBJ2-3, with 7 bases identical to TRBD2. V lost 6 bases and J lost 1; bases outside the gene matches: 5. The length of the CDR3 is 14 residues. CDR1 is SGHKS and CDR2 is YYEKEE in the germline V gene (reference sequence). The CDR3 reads CASTPAGGTDTQYF. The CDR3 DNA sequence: TGTGCCAGCACCCCGGCGGGGGGCACAGATACGCAGTATTTT.

The CDR3 loop reads CASSATGDHYNEQFF. CDR3 nucleotides: TGTGCCAGCAGCGCGACAGGGGACCACTACAATGAGCAGTTCTTC. The genes are TRBV9 and TRBJ2-1, with 8 bases fitting TRBD1. Germline-derived CDR1 and CDR2 are SGDLS and YYNGEE. With 3 bases clipped from V and 3 bases from J, the junction kept 5 bases outside the gene matches. The CDR3 sequence is 15 residues long.

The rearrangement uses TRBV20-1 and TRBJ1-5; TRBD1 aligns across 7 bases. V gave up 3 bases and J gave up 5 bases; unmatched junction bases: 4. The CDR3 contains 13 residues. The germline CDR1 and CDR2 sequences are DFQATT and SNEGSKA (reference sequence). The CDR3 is CSASKGADQPQHF. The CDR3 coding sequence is TGCAGTGCTAGTAAGGGGGCTGATCAGCCCCAGCATTTT.

For the CDR3, the DNA is TGTGCCACCAGTGACCCGAAGGTGGGGCCCGGCTACAATGAGCAGTTCTTC. Amino acids: CATSDPKVGPGYNEQFF. The V gene is TRBV24-1, the J gene TRBJ2-1; a possible D gene is TRBD1 (5 bases). This CDR3 spans 17 amino acids. Trimming cost V 4 bases and J 3 bases, with 18 bases left between them. Looked up from germline, CDR1 is KGHDR and CDR2 is SFDVKD.

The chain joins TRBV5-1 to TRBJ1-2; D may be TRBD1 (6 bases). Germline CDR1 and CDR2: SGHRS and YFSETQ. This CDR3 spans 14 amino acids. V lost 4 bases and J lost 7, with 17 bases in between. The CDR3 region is CASSLGQGTGGYTF. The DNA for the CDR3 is TGCGCCAGCAGCCTGGGCCAGGGGACCGGTGGCTACACCTTC. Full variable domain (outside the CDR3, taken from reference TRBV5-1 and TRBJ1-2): KAGVTQTPRYLIKTRGQQVTLSCSPISGHRSVSWYQQTPGQGLQFLFEYFSETQRNKGNFPGRFSGRQFSNSRSEMNVSTLELGDSALYLCASSLGQGTGGYTFGSGTRLTVV.

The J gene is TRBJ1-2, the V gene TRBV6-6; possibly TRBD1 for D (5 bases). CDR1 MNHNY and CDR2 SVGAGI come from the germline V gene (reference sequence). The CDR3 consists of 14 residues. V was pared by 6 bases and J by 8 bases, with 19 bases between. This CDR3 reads CASSWSQDTMGYTF. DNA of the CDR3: TGTGCCAGCAGCTGGTCCCAGGACACCATGGGCTACACCTTC.

The CDR3, as DNA: TGTGCCAGCAGAGCCCAAGACGAGCAGTACTTC. Translated: CASRAQDEQYF. The V call is TRBV6-6, the J call TRBJ2-7; no clear D gene. The germline V gene encodes CDR1 MNHNY and CDR2 SVGAGI (reference sequence). V lost 6 bases to trimming and J lost 5 bases, with 8 bases between them. CDR3 length equals 11 residues.

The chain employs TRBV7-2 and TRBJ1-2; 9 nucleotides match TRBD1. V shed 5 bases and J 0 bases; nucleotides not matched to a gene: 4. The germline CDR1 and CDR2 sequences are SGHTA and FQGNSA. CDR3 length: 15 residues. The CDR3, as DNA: TGTGCCAGCAGCCCAGACAGGGGGTCTAACTATGGCTACACCTTC. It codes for CASSPDRGSNYGYTF.

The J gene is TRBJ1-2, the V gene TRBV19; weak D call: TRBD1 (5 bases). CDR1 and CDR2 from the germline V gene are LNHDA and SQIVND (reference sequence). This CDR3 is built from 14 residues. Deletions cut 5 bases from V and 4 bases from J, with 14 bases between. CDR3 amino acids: CASSPTREAYGYTF. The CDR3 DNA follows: TGTGCCAGTAGTCCCACCAGGGAGGCCTATGGCTACACCTTC.

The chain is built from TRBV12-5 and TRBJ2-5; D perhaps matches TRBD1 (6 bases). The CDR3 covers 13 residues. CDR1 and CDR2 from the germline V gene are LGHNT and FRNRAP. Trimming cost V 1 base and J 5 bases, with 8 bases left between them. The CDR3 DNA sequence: TGTGCTAGTGGTTTGGGGCAGGGGGAGACCCAGTACTTC. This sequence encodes CASGLGQGETQYF.

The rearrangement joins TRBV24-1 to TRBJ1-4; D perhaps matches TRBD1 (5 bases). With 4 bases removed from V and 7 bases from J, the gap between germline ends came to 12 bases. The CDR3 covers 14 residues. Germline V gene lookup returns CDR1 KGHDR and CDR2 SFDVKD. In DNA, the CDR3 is TGTGCCACCAGTGAGGGGGGGACGGTTGAAAAACTGTTTTTT. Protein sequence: CATSEGGTVEKLFF.

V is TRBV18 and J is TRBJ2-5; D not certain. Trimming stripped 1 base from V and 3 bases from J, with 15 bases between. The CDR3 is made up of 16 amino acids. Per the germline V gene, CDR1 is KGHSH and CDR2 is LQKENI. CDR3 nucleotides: TGTGCCAGCTCACCACAGGCAGGTTTATCAAAAGAGACCCAGTACTTC. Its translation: CASSPQAGLSKETQYF.

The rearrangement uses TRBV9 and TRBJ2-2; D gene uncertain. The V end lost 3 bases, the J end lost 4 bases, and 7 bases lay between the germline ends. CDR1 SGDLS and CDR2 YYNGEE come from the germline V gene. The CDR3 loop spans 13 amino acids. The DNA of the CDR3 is TGTGCCAGCAGCGCCACTGTCACCGGGGAGCTGTTTTTT. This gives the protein CASSATVTGELFF.

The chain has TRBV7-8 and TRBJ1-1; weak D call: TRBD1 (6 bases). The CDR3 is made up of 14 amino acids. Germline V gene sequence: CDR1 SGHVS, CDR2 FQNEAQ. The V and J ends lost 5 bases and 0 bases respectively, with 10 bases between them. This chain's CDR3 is CASSIDRMNTEAFF. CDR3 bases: TGTGCCAGCAGCATAGACAGGATGAACACTGAAGCTTTCTTT.

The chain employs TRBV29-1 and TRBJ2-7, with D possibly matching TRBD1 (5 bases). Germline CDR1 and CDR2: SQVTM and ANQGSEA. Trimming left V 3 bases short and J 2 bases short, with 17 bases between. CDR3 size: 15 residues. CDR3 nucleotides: TGCAGCGTTGACGCCTTATCAGGGCGCCCCTACGAGCAGTACTTC. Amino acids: CSVDALSGRPYEQYF.

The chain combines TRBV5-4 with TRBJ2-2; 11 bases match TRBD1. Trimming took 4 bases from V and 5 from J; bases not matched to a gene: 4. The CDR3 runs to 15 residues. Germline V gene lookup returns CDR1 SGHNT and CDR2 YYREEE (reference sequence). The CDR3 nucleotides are TGTGCCAGCAGCACCCGGGACAGGGGGACCGGGGAGCTGTTTTTT. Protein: CASSTRDRGTGELFF.

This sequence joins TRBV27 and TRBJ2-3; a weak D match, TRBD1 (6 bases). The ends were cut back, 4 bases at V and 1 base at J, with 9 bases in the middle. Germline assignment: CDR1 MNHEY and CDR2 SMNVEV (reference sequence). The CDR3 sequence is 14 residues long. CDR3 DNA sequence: TGTGCCAGCAGTTGGCGACAGGGCACAGATACGCAGTATTTT. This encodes CASSWRQGTDTQYF.

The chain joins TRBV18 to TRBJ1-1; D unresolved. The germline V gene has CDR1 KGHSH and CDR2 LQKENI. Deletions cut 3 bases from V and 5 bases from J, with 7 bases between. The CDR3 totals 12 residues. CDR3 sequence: CASSPGSTEAFF. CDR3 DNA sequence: TGTGCCAGCTCACCGGGGAGTACTGAAGCTTTCTTT.

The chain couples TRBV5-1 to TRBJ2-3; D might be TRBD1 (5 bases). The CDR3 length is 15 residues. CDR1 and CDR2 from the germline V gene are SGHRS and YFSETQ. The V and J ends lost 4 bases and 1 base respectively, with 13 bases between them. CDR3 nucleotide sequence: TGCGCCAGCAGCCTATTACTGACAGGCACAGATACGCAGTATTTT. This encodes CASSLLLTGTDTQYF.

CDR3 bases: TGTGCCAGCAGCCATCGACAGGGAGTAGCTTTCTTT. Protein: CASSHRQGVAFF. The chain recombines TRBV28 with TRBJ1-1; 7 nucleotides match TRBD1. V was pared by 6 bases and J by 10 bases, with 8 bases of the junction left unmatched. Germline V lookup: CDR1 MDHEN, CDR2 SYDVKM. CDR3 length: 12 residues.

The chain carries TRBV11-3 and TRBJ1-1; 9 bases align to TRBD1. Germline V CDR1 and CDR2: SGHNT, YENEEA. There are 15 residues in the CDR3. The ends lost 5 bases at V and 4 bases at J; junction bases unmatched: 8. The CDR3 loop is CASSPRDREVTEAFF. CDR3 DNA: TGTGCCAGCAGCCCACGGGACAGGGAGGTCACTGAAGCTTTCTTT.

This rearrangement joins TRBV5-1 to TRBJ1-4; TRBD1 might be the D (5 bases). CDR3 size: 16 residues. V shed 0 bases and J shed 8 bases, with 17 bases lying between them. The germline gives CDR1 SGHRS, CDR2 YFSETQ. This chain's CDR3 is CASSLARGTGGEKLFF. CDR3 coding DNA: TGCGCCAGCAGCTTGGCCCGGGGGACCGGTGGGGAAAAACTGTTTTTT.

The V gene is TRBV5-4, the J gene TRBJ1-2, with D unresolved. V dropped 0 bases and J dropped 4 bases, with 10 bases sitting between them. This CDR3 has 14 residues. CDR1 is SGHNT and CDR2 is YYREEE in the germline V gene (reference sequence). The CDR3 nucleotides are TGTGCCAGCAGCTTGGCCGTACAGACCTATGGCTACACCTTC. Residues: CASSLAVQTYGYTF. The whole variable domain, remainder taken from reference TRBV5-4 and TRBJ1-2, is ETGVTQSPTHLIKTRGQQVTLRCSSQSGHNTVSWYQQALGQGPQFIFQYYREEENGRGNFPPRFSGLQFPNYSSELNVNALELDDSALYLCASSLAVQTYGYTFGSGTRLTVV.